This T cell receptor (beta chain) was captured by sequencing in a study of cytomegalovirus exposure and HLA in healthy donors. Repertoires were generated with immunoSEQ multiplex PCR, while TCRdb's copy carries only in-frame clones and drops some. This repertoire shows tens of thousands of clones, about 89% found once; its top ten account for approximately 1.2%. This receptor was identified in a woman aged 18 to 35 in good health and CMV-seronegative. Sequencing was carried out using PBMCs.

CDR3 nucleotides: TGCGCCAGCAGCCAATTACGGGACAGGGGAAACATTCAGTACTTC. As protein: CASSQLRDRGNIQYF. The gene calls are TRBV4-1 and TRBJ2-4; TRBD1 matches 10 bases. Germline loops: CDR1 MGHRA, CDR2 YSYEKL. There are 15 residues in the CDR3. With V trimmed by 2 bases and J by 6 bases, 4 bases remained unmatched.